Presented here are 10 T cell receptor beta chains from one specimen sequenced in a study of blood T cell repertoires in COVID-19. Clones were sequenced by immunoSEQ multiplex PCR, and TCRdb holds only the in-frame ones, with some missing. The repertoire includes more than 140,000 clones, just over 85% of them detected once, and about 8% sits in the top ten. Sample: peripheral blood. The receptors originated from a woman between 55 and 75 years old with acute or convalescent COVID-19.

V gene TRBV20-1 combines with J gene TRBJ1-2; 11 nucleotides match TRBD1. The J segment lost 8 bases and the V segment lost 3 bases, leaving 14 bases of the junction unmatched. CDR3 length equals 16 residues. Per the germline V gene, CDR1 is DFQATT and CDR2 is SNEGSKA (reference sequence). This CDR3 reads CSASTGTGGPLGGYTF. CDR3 nucleotide sequence: TGCAGTGCTAGTACCGGGACAGGGGGACCCTTGGGGGGCTACACCTTC.

The rearrangement uses TRBV19 and TRBJ2-4; TRBD1 might be the D (5 bases). CDR1 LNHDA and CDR2 SQIVND come from the germline V gene (reference sequence). Trimming shortened V by 5 bases and J by 1 base, and 12 bases separated the two germline ends. The CDR3 sequence is 15 residues long. The DNA for the CDR3 is TGTGCCAGTAGTTCCAGCCCAGGGGCCAAAAACATTCAGTACTTC. Protein sequence: CASSSSPGAKNIQYF.

A single count supports this clone. The gene calls are TRBV27 and TRBJ2-1; 11 nucleotides line up with TRBD2. J was trimmed by 6 bases and V by 7 bases; bases with no gene match: 14. Germline CDR1 is MNHEY and CDR2 is SMNVEV (reference sequence). The CDR3 contains 17 residues. The CDR3 DNA is TGTGCCAGCAACACTAAGCCCTTAGCGGGGGGGCTCAATGAGCAGTTCTTC. Translation: CASNTKPLAGGLNEQFF.

V usage is TRBV29-1 and J usage is TRBJ1-1, with a tentative D call TRBD1 (5 bases). Germline CDR1 reads SQVTM; CDR2 reads ANQGSEA. V dropped 3 bases and J dropped 4 bases, with 12 bases sitting between them. This CDR3 has 13 amino acids. The CDR3 coding sequence is TGCAGCGTTGAGGTCGGGGGTGGCACTGAAGCTTTCTTT. Its protein is CSVEVGGGTEAFF.

The genes are TRBV9 and TRBJ1-2; D uncertain. With 0 bases removed from V and 0 bases from J, the gap between germline ends came to 9 bases. The CDR3 covers 15 residues. The germline V gene has CDR1 SGDLS and CDR2 YYNGEE. CDR3 amino acids: CASSVGAEPNYGYTF. As DNA, the CDR3 is TGTGCCAGCAGCGTAGGGGCAGAACCTAACTATGGCTACACCTTC. Looking up the rest from reference TRBV9 and TRBJ1-2 gives the full variable domain: DSGVTQTPKHLITATGQRVTLRCSPRSGDLSVYWYQQSLDQGLQFLIQYYNGEERAKGNILERFSAQQFPDLHSELNLSSLELGDSALYFCASSVGAEPNYGYTFGSGTRLTVV.

This chain uses TRBV5-4 with TRBJ2-7, with TRBD2 identical over 8 bases. The V segment lost 2 bases and the J segment 6 bases; nucleotides outside the gene matches: 7. CDR1 and CDR2 (germline): SGHNT, YYREEE (reference sequence). The CDR3 length is 14 residues. The DNA for the CDR3 is TGTGCCAGCAGCTTCCCGGGACTAGTGAGCGAGCAGTACTTC. It codes for CASSFPGLVSEQYF.

CDR3 region: CASSEAWGVNSPLHF. In DNA form, the CDR3 reads TGTGCCAGCAGTGAAGCGTGGGGGGTTAATTCACCCCTCCACTTT. This chain joins TRBV6-1 and TRBJ1-6; TRBD1 is a possible D gene (5 bases). Germline-derived CDR1 and CDR2 are MNHNS and SASEGT. This CDR3 has 15 residues. With 0 bases removed from V and 6 bases from J, the gap between germline ends came to 9 bases.

This clone was seen a few times. This chain connects TRBV20-1 to TRBJ2-3; TRBD2 aligns across 8 bases. Germline V gene sequence: CDR1 DFQATT, CDR2 SNEGSKA (reference sequence). V shed 3 bases and J 0 bases; nucleotides not matched to a gene: 11. This CDR3 region has 17 residues. The CDR3 sequence: CSASEAGGLPSTDTQYF. CDR3 in DNA: TGCAGTGCTAGTGAGGCGGGGGGCCTCCCTAGCACAGATACGCAGTATTTT.

The J gene is TRBJ2-7, the V gene TRBV6-4; 7 bases agree with TRBD1. J lost 8 bases, V lost 10 bases, and 5 bases had no gene match. Germline lookup yields CDR1 MRHNA and CDR2 SNTAGT. The CDR3 contains 10 residues. CDR3 in amino acids: CAKQGPKQYF. DNA for the CDR3: TGTGCCAAACAGGGGCCCAAGCAGTACTTC.

This sequence joins TRBV28 and TRBJ2-1; 7 bases align to TRBD1. After removal of 2 bases from V and 7 bases from J, the junction contained 14 bases not matched to a gene. CDR3 length equals 17 residues. The germline V gene has CDR1 MDHEN and CDR2 SYDVKM. In DNA, the CDR3 is TGTGCCAGCAGTTTAAGGGGGCAGGGGGTTGGGGCGAATGAGCAGTTCTTC. Translating gives CASSLRGQGVGANEQFF. The variable domain in full, completed from reference TRBV28 and TRBJ2-1, reads DVKVTQSSRYLVKRTGEKVFLECVQDMDHENMFWYRQDPGLGLRLIYFSYDVKMKEKGDIPEGYSVSREKKERFSLILESASTNQTSMYLCASSLRGQGVGANEQFFGPGTRLTVL.